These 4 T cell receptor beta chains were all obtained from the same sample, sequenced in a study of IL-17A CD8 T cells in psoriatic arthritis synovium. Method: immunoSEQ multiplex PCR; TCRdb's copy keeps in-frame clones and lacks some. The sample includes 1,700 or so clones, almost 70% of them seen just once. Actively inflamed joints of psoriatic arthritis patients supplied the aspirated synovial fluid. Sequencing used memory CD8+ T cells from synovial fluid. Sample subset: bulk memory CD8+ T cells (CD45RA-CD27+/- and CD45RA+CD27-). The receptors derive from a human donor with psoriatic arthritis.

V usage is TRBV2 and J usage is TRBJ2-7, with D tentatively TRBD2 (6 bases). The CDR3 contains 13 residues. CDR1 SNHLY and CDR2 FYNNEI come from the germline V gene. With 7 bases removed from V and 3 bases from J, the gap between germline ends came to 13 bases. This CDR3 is CASMEGHLYEQYF. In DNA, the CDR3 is TGTGCCAGCATGGAGGGCCACCTCTACGAGCAGTACTTC.

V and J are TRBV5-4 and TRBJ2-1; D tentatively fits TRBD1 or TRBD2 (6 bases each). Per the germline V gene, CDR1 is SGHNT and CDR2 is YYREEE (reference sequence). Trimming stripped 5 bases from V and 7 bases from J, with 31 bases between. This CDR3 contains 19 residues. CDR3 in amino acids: CASSTEGGGGLSSGNEQFF. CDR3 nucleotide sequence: TGTGCCAGCAGTACAGAAGGGGGAGGCGGGTTGAGTTCGGGAAATGAGCAGTTCTTC. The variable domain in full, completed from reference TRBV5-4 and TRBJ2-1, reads ETGVTQSPTHLIKTRGQQVTLRCSSQSGHNTVSWYQQALGQGPQFIFQYYREEENGRGNFPPRFSGLQFPNYSSELNVNALELDDSALYLCASSTEGGGGLSSGNEQFFGPGTRLTVL.

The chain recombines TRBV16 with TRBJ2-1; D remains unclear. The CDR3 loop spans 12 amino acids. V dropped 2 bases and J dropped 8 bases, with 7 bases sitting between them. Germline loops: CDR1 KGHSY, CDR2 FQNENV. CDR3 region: CASSQVAYEQFF. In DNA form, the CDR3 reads TGTGCCAGCAGCCAAGTGGCATATGAGCAGTTCTTC. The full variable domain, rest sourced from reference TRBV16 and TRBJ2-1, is GEEVAQTPKHLVRGEGQKAKLYCAPIKGHSYVFWYQQVLKNEFKFLISFQNENVFDETGMPKERFSAKCLPNSPCSLEIQATKLEDSAVYFCASSQVAYEQFFGPGTRLTVL.

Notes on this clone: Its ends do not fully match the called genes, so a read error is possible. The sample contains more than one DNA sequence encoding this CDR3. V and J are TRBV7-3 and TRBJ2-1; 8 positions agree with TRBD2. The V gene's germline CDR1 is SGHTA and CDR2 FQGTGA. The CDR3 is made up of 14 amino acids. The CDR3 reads CASSSLAGGNEQFF. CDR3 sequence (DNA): TGCGCCAGCAGCTCCCTAGCGGGCGGGAATGAGCAGTTCTTC.